These T cell receptor beta chains were read from a single sample in a study of blood T cell repertoires in COVID-19. Assay used: immunoSEQ multiplex PCR; TCRdb lists only in-frame clones, some missing. The sample carries over 140,000 clones, over 60% recorded once. Material: peripheral blood. These TCRs come from an elderly woman with active or convalescent COVID-19. Each CDR3 is given with its conserved first and last residue. Fields, in order: V gene, CDR3 length, D gene, J gene, clone size, CDR3 protein, CDR3 DNA. The D gene is left open where the match is weak. Clone sizes are given selectively: once, few, many, or a class where the clone is expanded.

TRBV9	17	NA	TRBJ1-6	few	CASSVQPQGSYNSPLHF	TGTGCCAGCAGCGTACAACCACAGGGTTCCTATAATTCACCCCTCCACTTT
TRBV7-9	18	NA	TRBJ1-2	few	CASSPRLPGTRANYGYTF	TGTGCCAGCAGCCCCCGACTTCCCGGGACACGAGCTAACTATGGCTACACCTTC
TRBV18	14	TRBD1	TRBJ1-1	few	CASSRTGNSGEAFF	TGTGCCAGCTCACGGACAGGGAATAGTGGTGAAGCTTTCTTT
TRBV6-5	14	NA	TRBJ1-2	NA	CASSYSTSRVGYTF	TGTGCCAGCAGTTACTCGACATCTCGAGTTGGCTACACCTTC
TRBV6-5	14	NA	TRBJ1-4	NA	CASSLTASNEKLFF	TGTGCCAGCAGCCTAACAGCCTCGAATGAAAAACTGTTTTTT
TRBV29-1	12	NA	TRBJ1-1	NA	CSAGWRNTEAFF	TGCAGCGCCGGGTGGAGAAACACTGAAGCTTTCTTT
TRBV10-2	12	NA	TRBJ1-2	NA	CASNPGQTSYTF	TGCGCCAGCAACCCCGGACAGACGAGCTACACCTTC
TRBV11-3	14	NA	TRBJ2-1	NA	CASSRSRGYNEQFF	TGTGCCAGCAGCCGATCACGGGGTTACAATGAGCAGTTCTTC
TRBV6-4	14	NA	TRBJ1-1	few	CASKKEELNTEAFF	TGTGCCAGCAAGAAGGAGGAACTGAACACTGAAGCTTTCTTT
TRBV11-3	15	TRBD1	TRBJ1-3	NA	CASSPGQGPGNTIYF	TGTGCCAGCAGCCCTGGACAGGGGCCTGGAAACACCATATATTTT
TRBV7-3	13	NA	TRBJ2-5	NA	CASSLTIEETQYF	TGTGCCAGCAGCTTAACGATCGAGGAGACCCAGTACTTC
TRBV5-1	15	TRBD1	TRBJ1-2	NA	CASSLGGQEGYGYTF	TGCGCCAGCAGCTTGGGGGGACAGGAGGGCTATGGCTACACCTTC
TRBV2	15	NA	TRBJ1-2	few	CASSEQGNHYYGYTF	TGTGCCAGCAGTGAACAGGGGAACCACTACTATGGCTACACCTTC
TRBV4-2	14	NA	TRBJ2-5	NA	CASSQVQDQETQYF	TGTGCCAGCAGCCAAGTACAAGACCAAGAGACCCAGTACTTC
TRBV5-4	15	TRBD2	TRBJ2-3	NA	CASSGRGVRTDTQYF	TGTGCCAGCAGCGGGCGGGGGGTAAGGACAGATACGCAGTATTTT
TRBV18	11	NA	TRBJ2-5	NA	CASSLKETQYF	TGTGCCAGCTCACTTAAAGAGACCCAGTACTTC
TRBV5-1	19	TRBD2	TRBJ2-3	NA	CASSFGLAGGTSSTDTQYF	TGCGCCAGCAGCTTTGGACTAGCGGGGGGAACTTCTAGCACAGATACGCAGTATTTT
TRBV6-5	15	NA	TRBJ2-3	NA	CASNRQGGGTDTQYF	TGTGCCAGCAACCGACAGGGAGGTGGGACAGATACGCAGTATTTT
TRBV6-5	15	TRBD1	TRBJ1-2	NA	CASSYSQGAGYGYTF	TGTGCCAGCAGTTACTCACAGGGGGCAGGGTATGGCTACACCTTC
TRBV13	17	TRBD1	TRBJ1-1	NA	CASRFATGGSTNTEAFF	TGTGCCAGCAGGTTCGCGACAGGGGGAAGTACGAACACTGAAGCTTTCTTT
TRBV9	17	TRBD2	TRBJ2-3	NA	CASSETSGGLGTDTQYF	TGTGCCAGCAGCGAGACTAGCGGGGGGCTTGGCACAGATACGCAGTATTTT
TRBV7-9	15	TRBD1	TRBJ2-1	NA	CASSLGLPGQGPGFF	TGTGCCAGCAGCTTAGGTCTTCCGGGACAGGGGCCGGGGTTCTTC
TRBV15	14	NA	TRBJ2-3	NA	CATSNYLDGDTQYF	TGTGCCACCAGCAATTATCTAGATGGTGATACGCAGTATTTT
TRBV2	15	NA	TRBJ1-4	once	CASSGHQGLNEKLFF	TGTGCCAGCAGTGGGCACCAGGGACTTAATGAAAAACTGTTTTTT
TRBV19	18	TRBD2	TRBJ2-7	NA	CASSLVAGTSGVSYEQYF	TGTGCCAGTAGCCTCGTTGCCGGGACTAGCGGGGTCTCTTACGAGCAGTACTTC
TRBV4-1	14	TRBD1	TRBJ1-1	NA	CASSQRGPNTEAFF	TGCGCCAGCAGCCAAAGGGGGCCGAACACTGAAGCTTTCTTT